These 9 T cell receptor beta chains came from one sample sequenced in a study of Ad26.COV2.S vaccination and SARS-CoV-2 variants. TCRdb keeps only in-frame clones here, not all; method: immunoSEQ multiplex PCR. The sample has some 400,000 clones; over 75% are singletons. The treatment: about 20 received Ad26.COV2.S at low or high dose, single or two shots; about 5 received placebo; per-sample allocation not given. Specimen acquisition occurred on day 63 following the initial vaccine or placebo injection. This material consisted of peripheral blood, taken in a trial of Ad26.COV2.S vaccine versus placebo. The receptors here all came from a person aged 18-60 years who received the Ad26.COV2.S COVID-19 vaccine or a placebo.

V and J are TRBV4-1 and TRBJ2-7; a possible D gene is TRBD2 (5 bases). Between the trimmed V and J ends, which lost 0 bases and 0 bases, there was a span of 12 bases. The CDR3 length is 16 residues. Germline values: CDR1 MGHRA, CDR2 YSYEKL. The CDR3 region has the DNA TGCGCCAGCAGCCAAGATAGAATAGCGCACTCCTACGAGCAGTACTTC. It specifies CASSQDRIAHSYEQYF.

V usage is TRBV24-1 and J usage is TRBJ2-2; the D gene is possibly TRBD2 (6 bases). This CDR3 has 14 residues. V was shortened by 9 bases and J by 5 bases, with 15 bases between the two germline ends. Germline CDR1 and CDR2: KGHDR and SFDVKD. CDR3 nucleotide sequence: TGTGCCACCTGCCCGGGGGTGGCTACCGGGGAGCTGTTTTTT. Translated, it gives CATCPGVATGELFF.

The chain has TRBV10-3 and TRBJ2-7, with 8 bases identical to TRBD1. The germline V gene has CDR1 ENHRY and CDR2 SYGVKD. The CDR3 consists of 14 residues. The J segment lost 7 bases and the V segment lost 4 bases, leaving 9 bases of the junction unmatched. This CDR3 is CAISGQGSTGEQYF. The CDR3 DNA reads TGTGCCATCAGTGGACAGGGGTCGACGGGAGAGCAGTACTTC.

The chain carries TRBV14 and TRBJ1-1; D perhaps matches TRBD1 (5 bases). CDR3 length: 13 amino acids. Trimming removed 0 bases from V and 7 bases from J, with 9 bases in between. Germline V CDR1 and CDR2: SGHDN, FVKESK. This CDR3 is CASSQDWGGEAFF. CDR3 nucleotides: TGTGCCAGCAGCCAAGATTGGGGCGGTGAAGCTTTCTTT.

This sequence joins TRBV18 and TRBJ2-1, with a weak D call TRBD2 (6 bases). Per germline, CDR1 KGHSH and CDR2 LQKENI. This CDR3 contains 16 residues. Trimming shortened V by 6 bases and J by 2 bases, and 17 bases separated the two germline ends. The CDR3 coding sequence is TGTGCCAGCTCCCACAGTACGGGAGTCCCCTACAATGAGCAGTTCTTC. It specifies CASSHSTGVPYNEQFF.

This clone has just a few counts. The chain carries TRBV4-1 and TRBJ1-1; D is undetermined. V gave up 0 bases and J gave up 9 bases, with 11 bases separating them. Germline V gene sequence: CDR1 MGHRA, CDR2 YSYEKL. This CDR3 region has 13 residues. CDR3 in amino acids: CASSQDFGRKAFF. DNA for the CDR3: TGCGCCAGCAGCCAAGATTTTGGGAGGAAAGCTTTCTTT.

In this sample, this clone turned up once. The V gene is TRBV18, the J gene TRBJ1-2; D may be TRBD1 (5 bases). From germline, CDR1 is KGHSH and CDR2 LQKENI. Trimming cost V 5 bases and J 8 bases, with 12 bases left between them. This CDR3 is 12 amino acids long. The CDR3 DNA reads TGTGCCAGCTCAAACCAGGGCTTGGGCTACACCTTC. This encodes CASSNQGLGYTF. The complete variable domain, with remaining parts taken from reference TRBV18 and TRBJ1-2, reads NAGVMQNPRHLVRRRGQEARLRCSPMKGHSHVYWYRQLPEEGLKFMVYLQKENIIDESGMPKERFSAEFPKEGPSILRIQQVVRGDSAAYFCASSNQGLGYTFGSGTRLTVV.

Only a few counts were recorded for this clone. The chain couples TRBV10-3 to TRBJ1-2, with D possibly being TRBD1 (5 bases). V lost 2 bases and J 2 bases, leaving 9 bases between the germline ends. Germline values: CDR1 ENHRY, CDR2 SYGVKD. The CDR3 consists of 14 residues. As DNA, the CDR3 is TGTGCCATCAGTGAGGGACAAGGAAACTATGGCTACACCTTC. Amino acid sequence: CAISEGQGNYGYTF.

The chain is built from TRBV28 and TRBJ2-7; TRBD1 agrees at 9 bases. The CDR3 totals 15 residues. Germline values: CDR1 MDHEN, CDR2 SYDVKM. With V trimmed by 2 bases and J by 3 bases, 5 bases remained unmatched. The CDR3 sequence is CASSLGGQGDYEQYF. The CDR3 coding sequence is TGTGCCAGCAGTTTAGGGGGACAGGGAGACTACGAGCAGTACTTC.